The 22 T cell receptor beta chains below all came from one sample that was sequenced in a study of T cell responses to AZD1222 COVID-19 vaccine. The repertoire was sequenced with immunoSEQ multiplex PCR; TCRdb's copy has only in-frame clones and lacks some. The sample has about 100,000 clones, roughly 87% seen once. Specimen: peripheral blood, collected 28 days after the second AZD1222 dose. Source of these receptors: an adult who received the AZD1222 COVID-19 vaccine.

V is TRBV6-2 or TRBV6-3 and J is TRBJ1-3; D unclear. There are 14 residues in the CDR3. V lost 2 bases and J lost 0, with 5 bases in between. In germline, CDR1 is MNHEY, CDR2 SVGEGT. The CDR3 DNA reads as TGTGCCAGCAGTTACCTGAGCTCTGGAAACACCATATATTTT. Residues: CASSYLSSGNTIYF.

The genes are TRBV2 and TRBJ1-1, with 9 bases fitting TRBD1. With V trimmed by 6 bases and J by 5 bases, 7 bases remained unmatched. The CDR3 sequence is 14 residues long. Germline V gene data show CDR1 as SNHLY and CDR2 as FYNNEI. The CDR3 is CASSQDRGLTEAFF. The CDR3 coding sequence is TGTGCCAGCAGCCAGGACAGGGGATTGACTGAAGCTTTCTTT.

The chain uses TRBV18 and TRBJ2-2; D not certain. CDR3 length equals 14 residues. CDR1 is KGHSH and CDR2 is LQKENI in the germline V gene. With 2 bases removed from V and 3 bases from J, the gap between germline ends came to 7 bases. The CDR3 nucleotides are TGTGCCAGCTCACCAAATCCGTACACCGGGGAGCTGTTTTTT. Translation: CASSPNPYTGELFF.

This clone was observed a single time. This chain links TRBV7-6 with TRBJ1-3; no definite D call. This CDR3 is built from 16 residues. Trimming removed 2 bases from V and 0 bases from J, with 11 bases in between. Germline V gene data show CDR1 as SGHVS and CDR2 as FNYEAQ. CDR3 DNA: TGTGCCAGCAGCTTATTTGACTCGTACTCTGGAAACACCATATATTTT. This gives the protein CASSLFDSYSGNTIYF.

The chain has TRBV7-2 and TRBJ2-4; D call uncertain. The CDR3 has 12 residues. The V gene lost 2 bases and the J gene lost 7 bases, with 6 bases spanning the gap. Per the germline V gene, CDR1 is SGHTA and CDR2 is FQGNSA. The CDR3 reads CASSLSANIQYF. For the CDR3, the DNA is TGTGCCAGCAGCTTAAGCGCCAACATTCAGTACTTC.

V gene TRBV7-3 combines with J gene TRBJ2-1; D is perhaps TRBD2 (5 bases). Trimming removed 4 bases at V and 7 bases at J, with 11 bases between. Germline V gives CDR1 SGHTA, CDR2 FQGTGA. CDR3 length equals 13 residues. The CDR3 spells CASSWSTRNEQFF. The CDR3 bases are TGTGCCAGCAGCTGGTCCACTAGAAATGAGCAGTTCTTC.

The CDR3, as DNA: TGTGCCAGCAGCCTCGGTCAATTGGATACGCAGTATTTT. This encodes CASSLGQLDTQYF. V and J are TRBV7-3 and TRBJ2-3; no clear D. CDR1 is SGHTA, CDR2 FQGTGA, per germline. Trimming removed 5 bases from V and 6 bases from J, with 12 bases in between. The CDR3 loop spans 13 amino acids.

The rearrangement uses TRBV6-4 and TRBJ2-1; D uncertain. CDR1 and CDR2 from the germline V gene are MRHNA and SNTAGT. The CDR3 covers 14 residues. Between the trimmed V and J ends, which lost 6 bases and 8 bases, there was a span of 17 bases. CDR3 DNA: TGTGCCAGCAGCGTTAAAAGTTGGGGTCATGAGCAGTTCTTC. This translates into CASSVKSWGHEQFF.

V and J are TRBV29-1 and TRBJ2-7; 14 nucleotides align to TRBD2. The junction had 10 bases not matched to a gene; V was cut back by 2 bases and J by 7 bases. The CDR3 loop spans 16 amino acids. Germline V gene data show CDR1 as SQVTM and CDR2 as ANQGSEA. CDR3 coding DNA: TGCAGCGTTGAAAATTCTAAAGGACTAGCGGGAGGAGAGCAGTACTTC. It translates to CSVENSKGLAGGEQYF.

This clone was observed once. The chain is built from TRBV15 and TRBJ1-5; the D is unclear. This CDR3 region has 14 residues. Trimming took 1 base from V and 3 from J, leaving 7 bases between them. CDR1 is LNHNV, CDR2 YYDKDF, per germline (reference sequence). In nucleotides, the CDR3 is TGTGCCACCAGCAGAGGACAAAACAATCAGCCCCAGCATTTT. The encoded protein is CATSRGQNNQPQHF.

The CDR3 region has the DNA TGTGCCAGCAGCTCCATAAGCGGGAGGCCCGGCGGCGAGCAGTACTTC. Residues: CASSSISGRPGGEQYF. The chain is built from TRBV7-9 and TRBJ2-7; 9 positions match TRBD2. The CDR3 is 16 amino acids. Trimming at V came to 4 bases and at J to 6 bases, leaving 13 bases not matched to a gene. Germline CDR1 reads SEHNR; CDR2 reads FQNEAQ (reference sequence).

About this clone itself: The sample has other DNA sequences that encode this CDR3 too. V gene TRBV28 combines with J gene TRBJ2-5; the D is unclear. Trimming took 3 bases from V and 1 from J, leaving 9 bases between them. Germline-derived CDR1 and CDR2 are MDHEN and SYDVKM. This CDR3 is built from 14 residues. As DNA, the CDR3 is TGTGCCAGCAGTTTCCGGGTAGGCCAAGAGACCCAGTACTTC. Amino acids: CASSFRVGQETQYF.

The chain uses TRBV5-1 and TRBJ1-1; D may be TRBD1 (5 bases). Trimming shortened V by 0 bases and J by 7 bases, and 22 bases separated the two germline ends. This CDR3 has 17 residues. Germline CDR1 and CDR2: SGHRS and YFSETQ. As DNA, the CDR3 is TGCGCCAGCAGCTTGGAAATCAGGAGGCCGGGGGTTGGTGAAGCTTTCTTT. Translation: CASSLEIRRPGVGEAFF.

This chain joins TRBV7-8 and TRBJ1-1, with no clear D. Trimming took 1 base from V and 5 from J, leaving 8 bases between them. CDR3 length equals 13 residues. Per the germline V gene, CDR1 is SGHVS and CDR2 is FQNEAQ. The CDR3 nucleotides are TGTGCCAGCAGCTTAGACTATGGGACTGAAGCTTTCTTT. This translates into CASSLDYGTEAFF.

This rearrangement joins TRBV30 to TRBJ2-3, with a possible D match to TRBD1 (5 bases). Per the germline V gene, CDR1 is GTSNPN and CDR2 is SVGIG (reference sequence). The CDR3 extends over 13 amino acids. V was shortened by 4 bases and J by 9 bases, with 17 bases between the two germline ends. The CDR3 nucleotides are TGTGCCTGGACCACAATTCTTAGGGGCACGCAGTATTTT. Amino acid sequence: CAWTTILRGTQYF.

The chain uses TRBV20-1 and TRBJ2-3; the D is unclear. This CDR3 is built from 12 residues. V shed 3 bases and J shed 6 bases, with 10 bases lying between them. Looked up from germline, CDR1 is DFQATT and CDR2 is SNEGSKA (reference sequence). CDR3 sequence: CSASRVLDTQYF. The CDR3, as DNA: TGCAGTGCTAGTAGGGTTTTGGATACGCAGTATTTT.

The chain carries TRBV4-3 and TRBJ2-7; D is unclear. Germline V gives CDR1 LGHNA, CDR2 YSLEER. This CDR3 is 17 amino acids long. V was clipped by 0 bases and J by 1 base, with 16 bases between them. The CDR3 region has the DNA TGCGCCAGCAGCCAAGAGATTACGGCGGCAATATCCTACGAGCAGTACTTC. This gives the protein CASSQEITAAISYEQYF.

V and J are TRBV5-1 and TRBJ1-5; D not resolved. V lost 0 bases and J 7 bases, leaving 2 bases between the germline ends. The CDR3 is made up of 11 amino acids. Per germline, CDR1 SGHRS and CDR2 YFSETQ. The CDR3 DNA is TGCGCCAGCAGCTTGGACCAGCCCCAGCATTTT. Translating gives CASSLDQPQHF.

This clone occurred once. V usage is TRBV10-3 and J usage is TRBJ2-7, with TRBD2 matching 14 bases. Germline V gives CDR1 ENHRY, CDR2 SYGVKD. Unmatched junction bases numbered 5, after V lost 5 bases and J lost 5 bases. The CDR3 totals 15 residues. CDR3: CAISSGTSGSNEQYF. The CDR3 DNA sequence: TGTGCCATCAGTTCAGGGACTAGCGGGAGTAACGAGCAGTACTTC.

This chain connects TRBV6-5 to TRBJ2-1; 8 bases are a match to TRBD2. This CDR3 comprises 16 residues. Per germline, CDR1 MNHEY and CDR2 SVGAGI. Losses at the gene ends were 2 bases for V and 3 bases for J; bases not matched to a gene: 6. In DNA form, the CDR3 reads TGTGCCAGCAGTTACAATGCGGGAGGACTCTACAATGAGCAGTTCTTC. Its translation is CASSYNAGGLYNEQFF.

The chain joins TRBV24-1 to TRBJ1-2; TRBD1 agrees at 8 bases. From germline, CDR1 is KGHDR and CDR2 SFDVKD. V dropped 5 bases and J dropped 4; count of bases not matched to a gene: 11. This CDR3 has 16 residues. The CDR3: CATSGSDREIFYGYTF. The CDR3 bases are TGTGCCACCAGTGGTTCGGACAGGGAAATTTTCTATGGCTACACCTTC.

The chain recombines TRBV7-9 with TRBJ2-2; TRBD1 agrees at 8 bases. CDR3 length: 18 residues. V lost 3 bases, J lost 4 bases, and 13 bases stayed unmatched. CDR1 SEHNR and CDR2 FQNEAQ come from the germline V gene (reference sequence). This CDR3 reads CASSFLLSGTGRTGELFF. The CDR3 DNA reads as TGTGCCAGCAGCTTCCTACTTTCCGGGACAGGACGCACCGGGGAGCTGTTTTTT.